The rows below give T cell receptor beta chains drawn from one sample of a study of T cell responses to AZD1222 COVID-19 vaccine. The table came from immunoSEQ multiplex PCR; TCRdb's copy has only in-frame clones and leaves some out. The sample holds approximately 130,000 clones, roughly 90% seen once. The sample consisted of peripheral blood, taken 28 days after the second AZD1222 dose. The receptors were gathered from an adult who received the AZD1222 COVID-19 vaccine. Each CDR3 is given with its conserved first and last residue. A D gene is named only where the DNA matches it firmly. Size tells how often a clone was seen (once, few, many) or the class of an expanded clone, and some rows leave it out.

TRBV29-1,TRBJ2-3,.,.,CSGTGTAYTDTQYF,TGCAGCGGTACAGGGACCGCATACACAGATACGCAGTATTTT
TRBV9,TRBJ2-2,.,.,CASSVVGGYTGELFF,TGTGCCAGCAGCGTAGTCGGAGGCTACACCGGGGAGCTGTTTTTT
TRBV28,TRBJ2-1,TRBD2,few,CASSSGTSGRGNEQFF,TGTGCCAGCAGTTCCGGGACTAGCGGGAGGGGCAATGAGCAGTTCTTC
TRBV4-1,TRBJ1-5,TRBD1,.,CASSQERQGNQPQHF,TGCGCCAGCAGCCAAGAGAGACAGGGAAATCAGCCCCAGCATTTT
TRBV30,TRBJ1-5,.,.,CAWSPDSNQPQHF,TGTGCCTGGAGTCCAGATAGCAATCAGCCCCAGCATTTT
TRBV5-1,TRBJ2-7,.,.,CASSFSDTFTYEQYF,TGCGCCAGCAGCTTTTCGGATACTTTCACCTACGAGCAGTACTTC
TRBV20-1,TRBJ1-3,.,.,CSASRQAGNTIYF,TGCAGTGCTAGTCGACAGGCTGGAAACACCATATATTTT
TRBV28,TRBJ2-1,TRBD2,.,CASRPLAGLYNEQFF,TGTGCCAGCAGACCACTAGCGGGGCTTTACAATGAGCAGTTCTTC
TRBV2,TRBJ1-5,.,few,CASSVSYNQPQHF,TGTGCCAGCTCGGTCAGTTACAATCAGCCCCAGCATTTT
TRBV5-4,TRBJ2-7,TRBD1,.,CASSLGSTGGFYEQYF,TGTGCCAGCAGCTTGGGTTCAACAGGGGGGTTCTACGAGCAGTACTTC
TRBV7-8,TRBJ1-4,TRBD1,.,CASSNGQANNEKLFF,TGTGCCAGCAGCAACGGACAGGCGAATAATGAAAAACTGTTTTTT
TRBV6-5,TRBJ2-2,.,few,CASGRTTTGELFF,TGTGCCAGCGGCCGGACTACCACCGGGGAGCTGTTTTTT
TRBV19,TRBJ1-1,.,.,CASNTGGRNTEAFF,TGTGCCAGTAACACCGGGGGTAGGAACACTGAAGCTTTCTTT
TRBV7-9,TRBJ2-5,TRBD2,once,CASSPGGLETQYF,TGTGCCAGCAGCCCGGGGGGGTTGGAGACCCAGTACTTC
TRBV29-1,TRBJ1-1,.,.,CSVARTENTEAFF,TGCAGCGTGGCGAGGACAGAGAACACTGAAGCTTTCTTT
TRBV20-1,TRBJ2-5,.,.,CSASVGNQETQYF,TGCAGTGCTAGTGTGGGAAACCAAGAGACCCAGTACTTC
TRBV11-3,TRBJ1-1,.,.,CARESHRHEAFF,TGTGCCAGAGAGTCCCACCGACATGAAGCTTTCTTT
TRBV27,TRBJ1-2,.,.,CASNGDGSNYGYTF,TGTGCCAGCAACGGGGACGGCTCTAACTATGGCTACACCTTC
TRBV9,TRBJ2-3,.,.,CASSVAGRVVADTQYF,TGTGCCAGCAGCGTGGCAGGCAGGGTAGTTGCAGATACGCAGTATTTT
TRBV5-5,TRBJ2-1,TRBD2,.,CASSLLSGTYNEQFF,TGTGCCAGCAGCTTGCTTAGCGGGACGTACAATGAGCAGTTCTTC
TRBV5-1,TRBJ1-3,.,.,CASSLDRGVGNTIYF,TGCGCCAGCAGCTTGGACCGGGGTGTAGGAAACACCATATATTTT
TRBV18,TRBJ2-7,.,.,CASSPGTVYYEQYF,TGTGCCAGCTCACCGGGGACGGTTTACTACGAGCAGTACTTC
TRBV7-8,TRBJ1-1,.,.,CASSLDTARRMNTEAFF,TGTGCCAGCAGCTTAGATACAGCCCGGAGGATGAACACTGAAGCTTTCTTT